This TCR beta chain was identified in a study of T cells after yellow fever vaccination. Findings and limits, study-wide: CD4 and CD8 compartments shared a small share of clonotypes.

Production of TCR cDNA was by 5'RACE template switching, which also added a universal primer site and UMIs. A single record per CDR3 protein comes from TCRdb applying MiXCR to the 5' RACE reads. The sample carries nearly 300,000 distinct CDR3 sequences, roughly 8.7% recorded once. In this sample, this clonotype turned up a few times. Its antigen is not known. From germline, CDR1 is SGHTA and CDR2 FQGNSA. The germline V and J ends were trimmed by 2 bases and 2 bases, with 12 bases remaining between them. The CDR3 consists of 15 residues. Sequencing was performed on CD4+ T cells sorted from PBMCs, taken 5 days after the yellow fever booster vaccination. The chain uses TRBV7-2 and TRBJ2-5; perhaps TRBD2 as D (5 bases). The TCR comes from a man aged 18 to 29 who received the YFV17D yellow fever vaccine. CDR3 region: CASSLIGPGQETQYF. The DNA for the CDR3 is TGTGCCAGCAGCTTAATCGGCCCGGGGCAAGAGACCCAGTACTTC.